The T cell receptor (beta chain) under discussion was sequenced for a study of beta chain features in type 1 diabetes. The investigators reverse transcribed all of the isolated RNA, so they sequenced expressed TCRB transcripts. Profiling relied on immunoSEQ multiplex PCR, and the TCRdb table lists in-frame clones only, not all of them. Here the sample spans over 100,000 clones, approximately 39% being singletons. Sorting of CD4+ naive, central memory, regulatory and stem cell-like memory cells was performed via CD45RO/CCR7/CD25/CD127/CD95/CD27. The CDR3 contains 15 residues. V was pared by 4 bases and J by 2 bases, with 3 bases of the junction left unmatched. CDR1 and CDR2 (germline): SGHNT, YYREEE (reference sequence).

The clonotype was recovered from a woman aged 18-29 years in good health. The specimen sequenced was stem cell memory CD4+ T cells from blood. This chain uses TRBV5-4 with TRBJ2-7, with 13 nucleotides matching TRBD2. The CDR3 loop reads CASSQGLAGAYEQYF. The CDR3 nucleotides read TGTGCCAGCAGCCAAGGACTAGCGGGGGCCTACGAGCAGTACTTC.